The entry below gives a single T cell receptor beta chain sequence along with its context. The antigen is undetermined. Researchers took RNA transcripts and amplified the TCR beta CDR3 regions from them. During a first-round RT-PCR of the TCR CDR3, the HTBI primer set was used. Via MiXCR, TCRdb re-called the multiplex PCR reads, giving one row per CDR3 protein. In the table there are over 250,000 distinct CDR3 sequences, 12% to 15% of which are singletons. Germline V lookup: CDR1 MNHEY, CDR2 SMNVEV (reference sequence). V lost 8 bases to trimming and J lost 5 bases, with 18 bases between them. This CDR3 is built from 15 residues. Each ophthalmopathy patient scored at least 3 on the Clinical Activity Score and at least 4 on NOSPECS grade, with duration under 3 months. Clinicians diagnosed patients from clinical symptoms, serum thyroxine and TRAb, thyroid ultrasound and orbital computed tomography. These data belong to a study of T cells in Graves' hyperthyroidism and ophthalmopathy.

General study results and limits: Onset of ophthalmopathy came a median approximately 6.8 months after the model predicted it. Patients with ophthalmopathy were separated from those with stable hyperthyroidism by a 13 V-J model.

The sample comprised blood. The V call is TRBV27, the J call TRBJ2-2; weak D call: TRBD2 (5 bases). This clonotype originated in a woman in her 40s with Graves' ophthalmopathy. Here the CDR3 reads CASGFRGSRTGELFF. Written as DNA, the CDR3 is TGTGCCAGCGGGTTTCGAGGGAGCAGAACCGGGGAGCTGTTTTTT.